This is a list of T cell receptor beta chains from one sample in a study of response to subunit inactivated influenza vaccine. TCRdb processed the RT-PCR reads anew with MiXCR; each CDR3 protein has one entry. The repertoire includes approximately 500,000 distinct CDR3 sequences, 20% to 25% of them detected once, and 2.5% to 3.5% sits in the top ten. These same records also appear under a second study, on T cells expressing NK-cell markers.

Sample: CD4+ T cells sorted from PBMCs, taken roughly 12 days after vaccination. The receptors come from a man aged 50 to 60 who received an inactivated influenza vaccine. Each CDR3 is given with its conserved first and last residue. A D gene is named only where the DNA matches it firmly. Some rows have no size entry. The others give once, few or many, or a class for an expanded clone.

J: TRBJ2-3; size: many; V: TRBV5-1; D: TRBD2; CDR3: CASSPYLAGGGTDTQYF; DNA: TGCGCCAGCAGCCCCTACCTAGCGGGGGGGGGCACAGATACGCAGTATTTT
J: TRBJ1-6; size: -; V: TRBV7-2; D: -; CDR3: CASSPSGCGGNSPLHF; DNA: TGTGCCAGCAGCCCGTCGGGCTGTGGAGGGAATTCACCCCTCCACTTT
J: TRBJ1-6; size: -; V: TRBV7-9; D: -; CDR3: CASSRVRNNSPLHF; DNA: TGTGCCAGCAGCCGGGTGAGAAATAATTCACCCCTCCACTTT
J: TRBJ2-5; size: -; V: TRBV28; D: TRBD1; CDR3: CASSLWDRGFQETQYF; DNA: TGTGCCAGCAGTTTGTGGGACAGGGGCTTCCAAGAGACCCAGTACTTC
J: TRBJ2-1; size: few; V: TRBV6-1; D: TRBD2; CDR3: CASSLTSGSSYNEQFF; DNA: TGTGCCAGCAGCCTGACTAGCGGGAGTTCCTACAATGAGCAGTTCTTC
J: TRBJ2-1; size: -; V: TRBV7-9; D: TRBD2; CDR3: CASSSPPTSGFGNEQFF; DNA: TGTGCCAGCAGCTCCCCCCCAACTAGCGGGTTTGGGAATGAGCAGTTCTTC
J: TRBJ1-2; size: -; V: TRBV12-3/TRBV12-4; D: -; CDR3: CASSLAGSIGYTF; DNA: TGTGCCAGCAGTTTAGCGGGATCCATTGGCTACACCTTC
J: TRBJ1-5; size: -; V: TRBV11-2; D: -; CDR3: CASSARLPGADVNQPQHF; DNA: TGTGCCAGCAGCGCTAGGCTGCCAGGGGCAGACGTAAATCAGCCCCAGCATTTT
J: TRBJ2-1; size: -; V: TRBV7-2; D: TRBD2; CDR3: CASSLALPLTSGITDEQFF; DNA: TGTGCCAGCAGCTTAGCCCTCCCCTTAACTAGCGGGATTACCGATGAGCAGTTCTTC
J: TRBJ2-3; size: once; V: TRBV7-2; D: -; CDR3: CASSFYDLTDTQYF; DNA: TGTGCCAGCAGCTTTTACGACCTCACAGATACGCAGTATTTT
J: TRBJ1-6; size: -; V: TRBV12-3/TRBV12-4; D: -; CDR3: CASTSRGNSPLHF; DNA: TGTGCCAGCACTAGTAGGGGGAATTCACCCCTCCACTTT
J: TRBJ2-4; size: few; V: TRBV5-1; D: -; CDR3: CASSPGFQNIQYF; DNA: TGCGCCAGCAGTCCTGGCTTTCAAAACATTCAGTACTTC
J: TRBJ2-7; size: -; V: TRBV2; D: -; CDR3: CASRSGAYEQYF; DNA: TGTGCCAGCAGGTCAGGAGCCTACGAGCAGTACTTC
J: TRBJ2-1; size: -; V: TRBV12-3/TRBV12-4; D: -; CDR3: CASSLQDSPSNEQFF; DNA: TGTGCCAGCAGTCTACAGGATTCCCCTTCCAATGAGCAGTTCTTC
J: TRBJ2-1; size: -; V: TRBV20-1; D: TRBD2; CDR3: CSAMTSGGANEQFF; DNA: TGCAGTGCTATGACTAGCGGGGGGGCCAATGAGCAGTTCTTC
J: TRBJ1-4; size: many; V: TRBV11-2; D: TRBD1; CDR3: CASSLGSGGREKLFF; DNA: TGCGCCAGCAGCTTGGGGTCAGGGGGTCGTGAAAAACTGTTTTTT
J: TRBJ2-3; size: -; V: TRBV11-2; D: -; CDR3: CASSPGRGPGTDTQYF; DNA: TGTGCCAGCAGCCCTGGGCGGGGTCCAGGCACAGATACGCAGTATTTT
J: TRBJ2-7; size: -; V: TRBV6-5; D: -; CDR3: CASSYDQGRSYEQYF; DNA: TGTGCCAGCAGTTACGACCAGGGCCGCTCCTACGAGCAGTACTTC
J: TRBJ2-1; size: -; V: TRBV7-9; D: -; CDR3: CASSTLLGLMSYNEQFF; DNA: TGTGCCAGCAGCACACTCCTGGGGCTGATGTCCTACAATGAGCAGTTCTTC
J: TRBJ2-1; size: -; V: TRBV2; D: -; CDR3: CASKILRDTYNEQFF; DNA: TGTGCCAGCAAGATACTCCGGGACACTTACAATGAGCAGTTCTTC
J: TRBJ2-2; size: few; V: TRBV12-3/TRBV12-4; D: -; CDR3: CASSLDAASNTGELFF; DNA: TGTGCCAGCAGTTTAGATGCGGCCTCGAACACCGGGGAGCTGTTTTTT
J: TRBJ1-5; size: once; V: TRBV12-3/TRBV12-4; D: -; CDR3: CASSSLKEPQHF; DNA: TGTGCCAGCAGTTCCCTGAAGGAGCCCCAGCATTTT
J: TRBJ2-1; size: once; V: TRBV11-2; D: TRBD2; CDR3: CASSLVALGGTNEQFF; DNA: TGTGCCAGCAGCTTAGTCGCCTTGGGGGGGACCAATGAGCAGTTCTTC
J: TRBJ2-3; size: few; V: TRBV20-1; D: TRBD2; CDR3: CSPVSGVTDTQYF; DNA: TGCAGCCCGGTGAGCGGGGTAACAGATACGCAGTATTTT
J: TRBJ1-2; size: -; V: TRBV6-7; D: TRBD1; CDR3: CASPDRGGYTF; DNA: TGTGCCAGCCCGGACAGGGGCGGCTACACCTTC
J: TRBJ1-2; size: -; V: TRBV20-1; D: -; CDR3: CSARDGGYGYTF; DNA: TGCAGTGCTAGAGACGGGGGATATGGCTACACCTTC
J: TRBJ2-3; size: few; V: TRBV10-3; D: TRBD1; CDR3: CAIRKQGSGGTDTQYF; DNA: TGTGCCATCAGGAAACAGGGGTCGGGCGGCACAGATACGCAGTATTTT
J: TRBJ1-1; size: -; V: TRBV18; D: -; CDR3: CASSPRADTEAFF; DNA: TGTGCCAGCTCTCCCAGGGCTGACACTGAAGCTTTCTTT
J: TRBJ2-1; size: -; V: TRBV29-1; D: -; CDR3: CSVSRRDHNEQFF; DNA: TGCAGCGTGTCCCGTAGAGACCACAATGAGCAGTTCTTC
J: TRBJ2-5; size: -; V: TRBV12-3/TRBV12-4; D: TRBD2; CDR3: CASSFPSGGAVQETQYF; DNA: TGTGCCAGCAGTTTTCCTAGCGGGGGGGCGGTCCAAGAGACCCAGTACTTC
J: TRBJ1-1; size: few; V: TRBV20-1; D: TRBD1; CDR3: CSACTGGNREAFF; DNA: TGCAGTGCCTGTACAGGGGGCAACAGGGAAGCTTTCTTT
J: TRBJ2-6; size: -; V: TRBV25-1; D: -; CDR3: CASSEVGVSGSGANVLTF; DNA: TGTGCCAGCAGTGAGGTGGGGGTGTCCGGCTCTGGGGCCAACGTCCTGACTTTC
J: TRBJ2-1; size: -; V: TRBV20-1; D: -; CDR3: CSASSEEQFF; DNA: TGCAGTGCTAGTTCTGAAGAGCAGTTCTTC